The rows below give T cell receptor beta chains drawn from one sample of a study of blood T cell repertoires in COVID-19. Some clones are missing from TCRdb's copy, which holds only in-frame ones; the method was immunoSEQ multiplex PCR. The table records approximately 240,000 clones, 83% of them present only once. The sequencing sample was made of peripheral blood. These receptors were obtained from a woman aged 25 to 39 with COVID-19, enrolled during active disease. The CDR3 runs from the conserved cysteine through the conserved F or W. Expanded clones are given a class, and other clones once, few, many or no size at all.

j_gene: TRBJ1-3; v_gene: TRBV19; abundance: -; CDR3aa: CASQGAIGNTIYF
j_gene: TRBJ1-2; v_gene: TRBV4-1; abundance: -; CDR3aa: CASSLRWIQTTGYGYTF
j_gene: TRBJ1-1; v_gene: TRBV2; abundance: -; CDR3aa: CASNFKGAMNTEAFF
j_gene: TRBJ2-5; v_gene: TRBV4-3; abundance: -; CDR3aa: CASSQEPRETQYF
j_gene: TRBJ1-1; v_gene: TRBV30; abundance: -; CDR3aa: CALTTRGRNTEAFF
j_gene: TRBJ2-1; v_gene: TRBV4-2; abundance: -; CDR3aa: CASSQDNRVSYNEQFF
j_gene: TRBJ2-3; v_gene: TRBV5-6; abundance: -; CDR3aa: CASSPPRTSTDTQYF
j_gene: TRBJ2-1; v_gene: TRBV9; abundance: -; CDR3aa: CASSVSEIEQFF
j_gene: TRBJ1-5; v_gene: TRBV18; abundance: -; CDR3aa: CASSPERGPGQGSRSNQPQHF
j_gene: TRBJ1-5; v_gene: TRBV19; abundance: few; CDR3aa: CASAGTSNQPQHF
j_gene: TRBJ2-1; v_gene: TRBV9; abundance: few; CDR3aa: CASSVLFGGALDNEQFF
j_gene: TRBJ2-7; v_gene: TRBV11-2; abundance: -; CDR3aa: CASSLGTSGYEQYF
j_gene: TRBJ2-7; v_gene: TRBV5-6; abundance: once; CDR3aa: CASSLGTGHEQYF
j_gene: TRBJ1-1; v_gene: TRBV6-4; abundance: -; CDR3aa: CASRETVNTEAFF
j_gene: TRBJ1-6; v_gene: TRBV7-2; abundance: -; CDR3aa: CASSPVETGKTSPLHF
j_gene: TRBJ2-2; v_gene: TRBV7-8; abundance: -; CDR3aa: CASSREASGGTGELFF
j_gene: TRBJ2-3; v_gene: TRBV7-9; abundance: -; CDR3aa: CASSLDRKPTDTQYF
j_gene: TRBJ2-5; v_gene: TRBV27; abundance: -; CDR3aa: CASSPLPTQGTQYF
j_gene: TRBJ2-1; v_gene: TRBV5-4; abundance: -; CDR3aa: CASSSGIRDEQFF
j_gene: TRBJ2-4; v_gene: TRBV4-3; abundance: -; CDR3aa: CASSQDPALTKNIQYF
j_gene: TRBJ2-7; v_gene: TRBV19; abundance: -; CDR3aa: CASSRSGTGGHAAYEQYF